This TCR beta chain was sequenced in a study of blood T cells in healthy people across ages. This clonotype was recorded a few times. PCR was performed a second time for about 7 to 11 cycles using a sample-barcoded 5' primer and a J-beta primer mix. Carrying 12 random nucleotides, a template-switch adaptor labeled each individual cDNA molecule. From the 5' RACE reads, TCRdb called clonotypes with MiXCR, one entry per CDR3 protein. The data show approximately 1.5 million distinct CDR3 sequences, roughly two fifths seen once. At least 7 million PBMCs were isolated per sample. The CDR3 spans 14 residues.

Sequenced material: blood. This chain connects TRBV21-1 to TRBJ2-1. TRBV21-1 is classified as a pseudogene. The origin of this receptor is a woman under 30 in good health. The DNA for the CDR3 is TGTGCCAGCAGCATAGGGACTACCTACAATGAGCAGTTCTTC. This encodes CASSIGTTYNEQFF.